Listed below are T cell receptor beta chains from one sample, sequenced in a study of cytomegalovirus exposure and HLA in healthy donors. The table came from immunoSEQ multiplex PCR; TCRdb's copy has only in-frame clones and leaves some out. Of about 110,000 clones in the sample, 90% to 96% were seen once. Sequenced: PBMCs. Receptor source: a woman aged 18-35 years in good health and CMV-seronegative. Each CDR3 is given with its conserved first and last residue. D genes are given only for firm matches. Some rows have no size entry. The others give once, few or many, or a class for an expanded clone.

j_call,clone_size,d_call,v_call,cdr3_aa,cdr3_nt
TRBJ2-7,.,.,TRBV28,CASSLRVRLRVQYF,TGTGCCAGCAGTTTACGGGTGCGGTTACGAGTGCAGTACTTC
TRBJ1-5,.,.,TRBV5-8,CASSLTGLRNQPQHF,TGTGCCAGCAGCTTGACGGGACTCCGCAATCAGCCCCAGCATTTT
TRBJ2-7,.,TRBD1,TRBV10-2,CASAGTGHNEQYF,TGCGCCAGCGCTGGGACAGGGCACAACGAGCAGTACTTC
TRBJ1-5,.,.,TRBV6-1,CASSEGRFENQPQHF,TGTGCCAGCAGTGAAGGTCGTTTCGAGAATCAGCCCCAGCATTTT
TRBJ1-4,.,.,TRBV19,CASTHGQGTTNEKLFF,TGTGCCAGTACCCACGGGCAGGGAACAACTAATGAAAAACTGTTTTTT
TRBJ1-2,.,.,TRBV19,CASSIIPREGRNGYTF,TGTGCCAGTAGTATCATACCCAGGGAAGGACGGAATGGCTACACCTTC
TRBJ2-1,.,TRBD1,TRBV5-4,CASSWRDRWNEQFF,TGTGCCAGCAGCTGGAGGGACAGGTGGAATGAGCAGTTCTTC
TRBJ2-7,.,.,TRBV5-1,CASSLGAQGSHEQYF,TGCGCCAGCAGCTTGGGGGCCCAGGGATCCCACGAGCAGTACTTC
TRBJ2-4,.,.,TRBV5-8,CASSLVGGKYF,TGTGCCAGCAGCTTGGTTGGGGGGAAGTACTTC
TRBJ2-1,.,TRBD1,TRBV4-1,CASSGTETPSEQFF,TGCGCCAGCAGCGGGACAGAGACCCCCAGTGAGCAGTTCTTC
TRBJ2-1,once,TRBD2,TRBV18,CASSQTSGEGNEQFF,TGTGCCAGCTCACAGACTAGCGGGGAAGGCAATGAGCAGTTCTTC
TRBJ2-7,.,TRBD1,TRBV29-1,CSVVSFGTANYEQYF,TGCAGCGTTGTTTCCTTTGGGACAGCCAACTACGAGCAGTACTTC